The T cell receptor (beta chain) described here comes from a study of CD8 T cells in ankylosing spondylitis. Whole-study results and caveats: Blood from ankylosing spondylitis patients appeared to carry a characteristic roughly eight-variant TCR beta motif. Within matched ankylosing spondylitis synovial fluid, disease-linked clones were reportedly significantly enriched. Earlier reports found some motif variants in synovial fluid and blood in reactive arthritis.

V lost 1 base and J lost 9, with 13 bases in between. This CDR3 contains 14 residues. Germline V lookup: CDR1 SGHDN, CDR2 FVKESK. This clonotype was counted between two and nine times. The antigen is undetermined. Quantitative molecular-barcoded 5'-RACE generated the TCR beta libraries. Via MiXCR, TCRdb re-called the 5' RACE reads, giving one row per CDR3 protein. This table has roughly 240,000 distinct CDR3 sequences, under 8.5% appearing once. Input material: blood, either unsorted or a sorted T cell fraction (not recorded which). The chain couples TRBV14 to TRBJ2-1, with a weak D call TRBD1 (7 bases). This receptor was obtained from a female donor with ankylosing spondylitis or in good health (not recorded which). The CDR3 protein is CASSQAQGGSEQFF. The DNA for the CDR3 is TGTGCCAGCAGCCAAGCGCAGGGGGGAAGTGAGCAGTTCTTC.